This T cell receptor (beta chain) was documented in a study of T cells in Graves' hyperthyroidism and ophthalmopathy. From RNA transcripts, TCR beta CDR3 regions were amplified. Primed by the HTBI set, a first-round RT-PCR was run on the TCR CDR3. One entry per CDR3 protein results from TCRdb running MiXCR on the multiplex PCR reads. Altogether roughly 500,000 distinct CDR3 sequences are present, about 45% being singletons, with the ten largest covering about two fifths. Clinicians diagnosed patients from clinical symptoms, serum thyroxine and TRAb, thyroid ultrasound and orbital computed tomography. CDR3 length equals 16 residues. The V end was cut by 4 bases, the J end by 3 bases, with 18 bases between. Germline V gene sequence: CDR1 ENHRY, CDR2 SYGVKD.

This TCR derives from an adult woman with Graves' disease, either hyperthyroidism or ophthalmopathy (not recorded which). V is TRBV10-3 and J is TRBJ2-5; D remains unclear. The material sequenced was peripheral blood or thyroid tissue (not recorded which). The CDR3 is CAISVAGSWRKETQYF. The DNA of the CDR3 is TGTGCCATCAGTGTAGCAGGTAGCTGGAGAAAAGAGACCCAGTACTTC.